The rows below give T cell receptor beta chains drawn from one sample of a study of CXCR3-negative and CXCR3-positive naive CD8 T cells. From its re-call of the 5' RACE reads, TCRdb lists each CDR3 protein once, without DNA. In total, the table holds more than 40,000 distinct CDR3 sequences. The sample was naive CXCR3- CD8+ T cells from blood. These receptors were taken from a human donor in good health. Some clones in this sample may be carry-over from other donors' samples. CDR3s include the opening cysteine and the closing phenylalanine or tryptophan.

TRBV6-5	TRBJ2-1	CASSTGTSLNEQFF
TRBV29-1	TRBJ1-1	CSVEGLNTEAFF
TRBV10-3	TRBJ2-2	CAISGSGKKNTGELFF
TRBV7-9	TRBJ2-7	CASSPGPAYEQYF
TRBV14	TRBJ2-7	CASSQVAGGYEQYF
TRBV7-9	TRBJ2-7	CASQKPPGQDYEQYF
TRBV29-1	TRBJ1-1	CSVAYGGGTEAFF
TRBV7-2	TRBJ2-5	CASSLGLAGSSGETQYF
TRBV11-2	TRBJ2-7	CASSLASRGLSYEQYF
TRBV12-3/TRBV12-4	TRBJ1-1	CASSSRGAGTEAFF
TRBV10-3	TRBJ2-7	CAINAETDSYEQYF
TRBV29-1	TRBJ2-7	CSVEDRGRDYEQYF
TRBV29-1	TRBJ2-7	CSVEVLDRGYEQYF
TRBV12-3/TRBV12-4	TRBJ2-7	CASSLDDGVYEQYF
TRBV28	TRBJ2-1	CASSFYSSYNEQFF
TRBV6-6	TRBJ2-7	CASHGTGVDEQYF
TRBV27	TRBJ1-5	CASSLISGNSNQPQHF
TRBV28	TRBJ2-2	CASRPNRDHTGELFF
TRBV7-6	TRBJ2-3	CASSFGQGHTDTQYF
TRBV7-8	TRBJ2-3	CATISGRAGTDTQYF
TRBV7-6	TRBJ2-3	CASSGGTDTQYF
TRBV7-9	TRBJ2-7	CASSRTGVEQYF
TRBV28	TRBJ2-3	CASSFREDEDTQYF
TRBV7-2	TRBJ2-7	CASSLVDRGYEQYF
TRBV12-3/TRBV12-4	TRBJ2-1	CASSLEGKPLNEQFF
TRBV15	TRBJ2-5	CATSRPGETQYF
TRBV5-1	TRBJ1-1	CASSPTGGHTEAFF
TRBV10-3	TRBJ2-7	CAISGTSNEQYF
TRBV27	TRBJ2-1	CASSSLPINDNEQFF
TRBV6-5	TRBJ2-2	CASRAGANTGELFF
TRBV12-3/TRBV12-4	TRBJ2-3	CASSLGGRARTDTQYF
TRBV7-9	TRBJ1-5	CASSPLNQPQHF
TRBV28	TRBJ2-7	CASSLSPGQLYEQYF
TRBV7-9	TRBJ1-1	CASSPRLDTEAFF
TRBV20-1	TRBJ2-1	CSAFRDGDNEQFF
TRBV6-5	TRBJ2-1	CASSYSNNPYTGDEQFF
TRBV12-3/TRBV12-4	TRBJ2-1	CARSFPSGEQFF
TRBV6-5	TRBJ2-3	CASRLNPGGTSGVNTQYF
TRBV5-5	TRBJ2-1	CASSFVGHEQFF
TRBV20-1	TRBJ2-1	CSARSLAGELEQFF
TRBV9	TRBJ2-1	CASTKDGISYNEQFF
TRBV13	TRBJ1-2	CASSPGLNSDYGYTF
TRBV6-2/TRBV6-3	TRBJ2-2	CASSSLVGTGELFF
TRBV4-2	TRBJ2-3	CASSQERGNTDTQYF
TRBV7-9	TRBJ2-7	CASSLARQSLGYEQYF
TRBV19	TRBJ2-1	CASSIQGGSYNEQFF
TRBV12-3/TRBV12-4	TRBJ1-1	CASSFLEKNTEAFF
TRBV6-2/TRBV6-3	TRBJ2-7	CASTTPGPIYEQYF
TRBV4-3	TRBJ2-7	CASSQDRYLDEQYF
TRBV28	TRBJ2-5	CASRIRESQETQYF
TRBV6-6	TRBJ2-3	CASGGGTDTQYF
TRBV27	TRBJ2-1	CASSLRTGGNEQFF
TRBV3-1	TRBJ1-1	CASSPAVNTEAFF
TRBV12-3/TRBV12-4	TRBJ1-3	CASSFSDSGNTIYF
TRBV6-5	TRBJ2-7	CASSYSATSYEQYF
TRBV20-1	TRBJ2-7	CSARAHPRGSYEQYF